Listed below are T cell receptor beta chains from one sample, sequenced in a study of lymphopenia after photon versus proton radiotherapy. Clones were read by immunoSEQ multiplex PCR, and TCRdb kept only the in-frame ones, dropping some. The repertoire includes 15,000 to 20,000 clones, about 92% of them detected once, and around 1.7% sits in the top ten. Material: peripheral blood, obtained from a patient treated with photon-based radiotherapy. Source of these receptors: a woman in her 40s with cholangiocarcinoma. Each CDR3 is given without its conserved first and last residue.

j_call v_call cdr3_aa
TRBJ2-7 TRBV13 ASSLRLVYEQY
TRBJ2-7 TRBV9 ASSERTGDEQY
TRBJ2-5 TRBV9 ASSVDQGAIGETQY
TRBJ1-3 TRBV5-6 ASSLMAGLSSGNTIY
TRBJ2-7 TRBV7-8 ASSSDPSYEQY
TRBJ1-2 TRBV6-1 ASRRDSYGYT
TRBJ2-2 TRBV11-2 ASSSRPSGWSNTGELF
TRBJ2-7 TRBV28 ASSLTGRKY
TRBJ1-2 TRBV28 ASRARGQANYGYT
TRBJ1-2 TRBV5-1 ASSPDRVDGYT
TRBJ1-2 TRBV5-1 ASSLFRESSGYGYT
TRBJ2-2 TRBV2 ASSPTGVLNTGELF
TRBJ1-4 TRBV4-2 ASSQSFSATNEKLF
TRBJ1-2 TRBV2 ASRWDSRHWGYT
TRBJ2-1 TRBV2 ARRKAGGEYNEQF
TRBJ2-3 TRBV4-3 ASSQEWAAGTVQY
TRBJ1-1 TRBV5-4 ASSLAVGNTEAF
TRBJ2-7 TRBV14 ASSQGAGDGYEQY
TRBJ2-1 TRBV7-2 ASSFYIPREGRGGEQF
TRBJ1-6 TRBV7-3 ASSLISMGNSPLH
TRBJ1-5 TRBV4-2 ASSQDLDQPQH
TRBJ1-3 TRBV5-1 ASREGTGNTIY
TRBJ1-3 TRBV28 ASSSGTLSGNTIY
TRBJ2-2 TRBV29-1 SVVRGWANTGELF
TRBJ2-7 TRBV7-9 ASSLSASGSHEQY
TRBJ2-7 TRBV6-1 ASSDPYRIRPYEQY
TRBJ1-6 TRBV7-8 ASSLAGSRVSPLH
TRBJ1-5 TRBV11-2 ASSLRGGPDQPQH
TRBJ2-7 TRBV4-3 ASSQEWSGVAYEQY
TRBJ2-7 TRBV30 ASFTEPSYEQY
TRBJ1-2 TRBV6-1 ASNRGTGWET
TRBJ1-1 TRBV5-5 ASSQQGANTEAF
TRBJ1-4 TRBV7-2 ASSRGPGEGDEKLF
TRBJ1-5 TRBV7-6 ASSPEVGSNQPQH
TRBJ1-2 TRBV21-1 ASSKMLRPTVGYT
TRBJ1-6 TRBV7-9 ASSPGTYNSPLH
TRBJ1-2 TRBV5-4 ASSFKTLNYGYT
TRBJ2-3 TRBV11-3 ASSLGRQGTDTQY
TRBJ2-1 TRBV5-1 ASSMLKGNEQF
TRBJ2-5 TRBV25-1 ASTNHKETQY
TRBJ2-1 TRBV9 ASSSRLIGTYNEQF
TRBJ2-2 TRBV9 ASSTRLAGGTGELF